This T cell receptor (beta chain) was documented in a study of blood T cell repertoires in COVID-19. Study-level background: The cDNA or gDNA used as material had been derived from T cells, B-cell-depleted T cells, or PBMCs.

The authors' processing: Amplification of reference gene primers provided the estimated nucleated cell counts. Only in-frame clones appear in the TCRdb table, and some are missing; sequencing was by immunoSEQ multiplex PCR. V and J calls and clone size are those listed in that table; D and trimming were worked out from the DNA. The sample contains about 140,000 clones, around 89% of which appear only once. CDR1 is LNHDA and CDR2 is SQIVND in the germline V gene (reference sequence). The CDR3 totals 15 residues. Trimming stripped 1 base from V and 4 bases from J, with 13 bases between. Sequenced input: peripheral blood. The receptor was derived from a human donor in a cohort sampled during active COVID-19. V is TRBV19 and J is TRBJ1-1; the D is unclear. CDR3 region: CASSIAGWGGTEAFF. In DNA, the CDR3 is TGTGCCAGTAGTATAGCCGGATGGGGAGGCACTGAAGCTTTCTTT.